This T cell receptor beta chain was profiled in a study of blood T cell repertoires in COVID-19. Background on the study: The cDNA or gDNA used as material had been derived from T cells, B-cell-depleted T cells, or PBMCs.

Clones were sequenced by immunoSEQ multiplex PCR, and TCRdb holds only the in-frame ones, with some missing. This table has more than 40,000 clones, over 75% appearing once. V shed 6 bases and J shed 1 base, with 9 bases lying between them. The CDR3 extends over 13 amino acids. Germline V gene data show CDR1 as MGHDK and CDR2 as SYGVNS. V is TRBV25-1 and J is TRBJ1-1; D remains ambiguous. The receptor comes from a man aged 65 to 85 with acute or convalescent COVID-19. Sequenced sample: peripheral blood. DNA for the CDR3: TGTGCCAGCAGCGTGGGAGGGAACACTGAAGCTTTCTTT. Protein sequence: CASSVGGNTEAFF. The full variable domain, completed using reference TRBV25-1 and TRBJ1-1, is EADIYQTPRYLVIGTGKKITLECSQTMGHDKMYWYQQDPGMELHLIHYSYGVNSTEKGDLSSESTVSRIRTEHFPLTLESARPSHTSQYLCASSVGGNTEAFFGQGTRLTVV.